The 23 T cell receptor beta chains below were found in one sample sequenced in a study of Ad26.COV2.S vaccination and SARS-CoV-2 variants. Data came from immunoSEQ multiplex PCR; TCRdb stores just in-frame clones and leaves some out. The data hold some 400,000 clones, with approximately 89% observed a single time. Treatment noted: around 19 received Ad26.COV2.S at low or high dose, single or two shots; 5 received placebo; per-sample allocation not given. Repertoires come from day 63 after the first vaccine or placebo injection. The sample consisted of peripheral blood, taken in a trial of Ad26.COV2.S vaccine versus placebo. The receptors shown here come from a person aged 18-65 years who received the Ad26.COV2.S COVID-19 vaccine or a placebo.

The V call is TRBV15, the J call TRBJ1-5, with D unresolved. In germline, CDR1 is LNHNV, CDR2 YYDKDF (reference sequence). This CDR3 is 16 amino acids long. Trimming stripped 2 bases from V and 1 base from J, with 12 bases between. The chain's CDR3 is CATSRTDGPSNQPQHF. CDR3 coding DNA: TGTGCCACCAGCAGAACTGACGGCCCAAGCAATCAGCCCCAGCATTTT.

This chain uses TRBV9 with TRBJ1-2; no definite D call. The CDR3 is 17 residues long. Deletions cut 0 bases from V and 2 bases from J, with 17 bases between. Per the germline V gene, CDR1 is SGDLS and CDR2 is YYNGEE. The CDR3, as DNA: TGTGCCAGCAGCGTAGGTCCAGGAAACTTTATAAACTATGGCTACACCTTC. Its protein is CASSVGPGNFINYGYTF.

This clone was found once. The chain combines TRBV5-4 with TRBJ2-7; TRBD1 is a possible D gene (6 bases). CDR1 and CDR2 from the germline V gene are SGHNT and YYREEE (reference sequence). The CDR3 consists of 13 residues. The V gene lost 4 bases and the J gene lost 6 bases, with 14 bases spanning the gap. CDR3 region: CASSPNREGEQYF. The CDR3 coding sequence is TGTGCCAGCAGCCCGAACAGGGAAGGCGAGCAGTACTTC.

The gene calls are TRBV7-3 and TRBJ2-3; D call uncertain. Looked up from germline, CDR1 is SGHTA and CDR2 is FQGTGA. The CDR3 extends over 12 amino acids. With 5 bases removed from V and 3 bases from J, the gap between germline ends came to 6 bases. The CDR3 protein is CASSHGTDTQYF. The CDR3 nucleotides are TGTGCCAGCAGCCATGGGACAGATACGCAGTATTTT.

V gene TRBV7-6 combines with J gene TRBJ2-1; unclear D gene. CDR3 length: 17 amino acids. Trimming pared 1 base from V and 0 bases from J, leaving 13 bases between. The V gene's germline CDR1 is SGHVS and CDR2 FNYEAQ. CDR3 region: CASSLESFQSSYNEQFF. Written as DNA, the CDR3 is TGTGCCAGCAGCTTAGAATCTTTCCAGAGCTCCTACAATGAGCAGTTCTTC.

The rearrangement joins TRBV7-2 to TRBJ2-7, with TRBD2 as a possible D gene (5 bases). This CDR3 is 14 amino acids long. V lost 3 bases to trimming and J lost 0 bases, with 9 bases between them. The germline V gene encodes CDR1 SGHTA and CDR2 FQGNSA. CDR3 residues: CASSFRRGSYEQYF. In DNA form, the CDR3 reads TGTGCCAGCAGCTTCCGACGGGGCTCCTACGAGCAGTACTTC.

V is TRBV5-8 and J is TRBJ2-1, with 7 bases aligning to TRBD2. The CDR3 is 16 amino acids. The germline V gene has CDR1 SGHTS and CDR2 YDEGEE. V gave up 0 bases and J gave up 6 bases; unmatched junction bases: 9. The CDR3 coding sequence is TGTGCCAGCAGCTTGGCTCTAGCGGTCAAAGGCAATGAGCAGTTCTTC. Its translation: CASSLALAVKGNEQFF.

This chain uses TRBV6-5 with TRBJ2-1; 7 nucleotides align to TRBD1. Germline V gene sequence: CDR1 MNHEY, CDR2 SVGAGI. Trimming cost V 4 bases and J 1 base; bases outside gene matches: 4. The CDR3 length is 15 residues. CDR3 loop: CASSSGTASYNEQFF. For the CDR3, the DNA is TGTGCCAGCAGTTCCGGGACAGCGTCCTACAATGAGCAGTTCTTC.

V usage is TRBV3-1 (or the pseudogene TRBV3-2) and J usage is TRBJ2-3, with 9 bases lining up with TRBD1. The CDR3 is 15 amino acids. Germline V lookup: CDR1 LGHDT, CDR2 YNNKEL (reference sequence). The V segment lost 5 bases and the J segment 3 bases; nucleotides outside the gene matches: 6. Written as DNA, the CDR3 is TGTGCCAGCAGCGAGACCGGGACAGGGACAGATACGCAGTATTTT. This encodes CASSETGTGTDTQYF.

The gene calls are TRBV7-3 and TRBJ2-2, with D perhaps TRBD1 or TRBD2 (6 bases each). CDR3 length equals 17 residues. Trimming removed 2 bases from V and 4 bases from J, with 17 bases in between. Germline lookup yields CDR1 SGHTA and CDR2 FQGTGA. CDR3 in DNA: TGTGCCAGCAGCTTAGTCCCGGGGGCGCTCATCACCGGGGAGCTGTTTTTT. The encoded protein is CASSLVPGALITGELFF. Full variable domain (outside the CDR3, taken from reference TRBV7-3 and TRBJ2-2): GAGVSQTPSNKVTEKGKYVELRCDPISGHTALYWYRQSLGQGPEFLIYFQGTGAADDSGLPNDRFFAVRPEGSVSTLKIQRTERGDSAVYLCASSLVPGALITGELFFGEGSRLTVL.

The V call is TRBV4-1, the J call TRBJ2-1, with D unresolved. The CDR3 covers 16 residues. Per the germline V gene, CDR1 is MGHRA and CDR2 is YSYEKL. V lost 0 bases, J lost 0 bases, and 9 bases lay in between. This chain's CDR3 is CASSQDSISSYNEQFF. CDR3 DNA sequence: TGCGCCAGCAGCCAAGATAGTATTTCCTCCTACAATGAGCAGTTCTTC.

This rearrangement joins TRBV6-1 to TRBJ2-3; 9 positions match TRBD2. Germline V lookup: CDR1 MNHNS, CDR2 SASEGT. The CDR3 is 16 residues long. Trimming cost V 3 bases and J 6 bases; bases outside gene matches: 10. CDR3 coding DNA: TGTGCCAGCAGTGACGACCTAGCGGGAAGTTTCGATACGCAGTATTTT. Translated: CASSDDLAGSFDTQYF.

The rearrangement uses TRBV30 and TRBJ2-7, with 8 bases aligning to TRBD2. CDR3 size: 17 residues. With V trimmed by 2 bases and J by 4 bases, 16 bases remained unmatched. Germline CDR1 and CDR2: GTSNPN and SVGIG (reference sequence). DNA for the CDR3: TGTGCCTGGAGTAGAAAGTCGTCGGGGACTAGTTCGTACGAGCAGTACTTC. Protein sequence: CAWSRKSSGTSSYEQYF.

Details on this clone: The junction and the germline gene differ at one end; a read error may be behind it. The chain couples TRBV6-6 to TRBJ2-7; D is uncertain. This CDR3 contains 14 residues. From germline, CDR1 is MNHNY and CDR2 SVGAGI (reference sequence). This chain's CDR3 is CASSYSSGAYEQYF. Here the CDR3 DNA reads TGTGCCAGCAGCTACTCTAGTGGGGCCTACGAGCAGTACTTC.

This sequence joins TRBV7-8 and TRBJ2-5; D call uncertain. The V end was cut by 8 bases, the J end by 7 bases, with 11 bases between. CDR1 is SGHVS and CDR2 is FQNEAQ in the germline V gene. The CDR3 sequence is 11 residues long. The DNA of the CDR3 is TGTGCCAGCGGTGCAAGAGCGACCCAGTACTTC. This sequence encodes CASGARATQYF.

DNA for the CDR3: TGTGCCAGCAGCGGTTATTCCGGGACTGAAGCTTTCTTT. Residues: CASSGYSGTEAFF. The J gene is TRBJ1-1, the V gene TRBV7-2; D gene ambiguous. Trimming took off 5 bases at V and 5 bases at J, with 12 bases between the two ends. Germline V gene sequence: CDR1 SGHTA, CDR2 FQGNSA. The CDR3 runs to 13 residues.

This clone was seen just once. This rearrangement joins TRBV2 to TRBJ2-5, with 10 bases identical to TRBD2. V shed 4 bases and J 4 bases; nucleotides not matched to a gene: 9. This CDR3 is 16 amino acids long. Germline assignment: CDR1 SNHLY and CDR2 FYNNEI. The CDR3 DNA reads TGTGCCAGCAGTGTTAAAGCGGGAGGGCCCGTAGAGACCCAGTACTTC. This translates into CASSVKAGGPVETQYF.

The chain couples TRBV27 to TRBJ2-1; D gene unclear. The germline CDR1 and CDR2 sequences are MNHEY and SMNVEV (reference sequence). The V end was cut by 6 bases, the J end by 8 bases, with 14 bases between. The CDR3 runs 13 residues. The CDR3 region is CASRGSSRHEQFF. The CDR3 DNA sequence: TGTGCCAGCAGGGGATCTAGTAGGCATGAGCAGTTCTTC.

This chain connects TRBV5-6 to TRBJ2-1; 13 bases align to TRBD2. CDR1 and CDR2 (germline): SGHDT, YYEEEE. CDR3 length: 15 amino acids. V was pared by 0 bases and J by 9 bases, with 3 bases of the junction left unmatched. CDR3 region: CASSLVLAGGGEQFF. CDR3 nucleotide sequence: TGTGCCAGCAGCTTGGTACTAGCGGGAGGGGGTGAGCAGTTCTTC. The whole variable domain, remainder taken from reference TRBV5-6 and TRBJ2-1, is DAGVTQSPTHLIKTRGQQVTLRCSPKSGHDTVSWYQQALGQGPQFIFQYYEEEERQRGNFPDRFSGHQFPNYSSELNVNALLLGDSALYLCASSLVLAGGGEQFFGPGTRLTVL.

V is TRBV24-1 and J is TRBJ2-3; 14 bases match TRBD2. CDR3 length: 17 amino acids. CDR1 is KGHDR, CDR2 SFDVKD, per germline. V lost 4 bases and J lost 7; bases outside the gene matches: 9. The CDR3 region is CATSDHRLAGGMNTQYF. In DNA, the CDR3 is TGTGCCACCAGTGACCACCGACTAGCGGGAGGGATGAATACGCAGTATTTT.

V usage is TRBV6-5 and J usage is TRBJ1-1, with D maybe TRBD1 (6 bases). This CDR3 is 15 amino acids long. In germline, CDR1 is MNHEY, CDR2 SVGAGI. Trimming shortened V by 3 bases and J by 3 bases, and 14 bases separated the two germline ends. The CDR3 loop is CASSYGRGRDTEAFF. CDR3 DNA: TGTGCCAGCAGTTATGGCAGGGGCCGGGACACTGAAGCTTTCTTT.

The chain uses TRBV5-6 and TRBJ2-2; D is uncertain. The CDR3 spans 13 residues. Germline CDR1 and CDR2: SGHDT and YYEEEE. Trimming cost V 0 bases and J 7 bases, with 7 bases left between them. CDR3 DNA: TGTGCCAGCAGCTTGGCGTCTTACGGGGAGCTGTTTTTT. Translation gives CASSLASYGELFF.

The V gene is TRBV5-1, the J gene TRBJ2-7; 9 nucleotides line up with TRBD2. The CDR3 totals 15 residues. CDR1 and CDR2 from the germline V gene are SGHRS and YFSETQ. J gave up 3 bases and V 0 bases, and 4 bases lay outside the gene matches. The CDR3 region has the DNA TGCGCCAGCAGCTTGGAGGCGGGAGGGGGCTACGAGCAGTACTTC. Residues: CASSLEAGGGYEQYF.